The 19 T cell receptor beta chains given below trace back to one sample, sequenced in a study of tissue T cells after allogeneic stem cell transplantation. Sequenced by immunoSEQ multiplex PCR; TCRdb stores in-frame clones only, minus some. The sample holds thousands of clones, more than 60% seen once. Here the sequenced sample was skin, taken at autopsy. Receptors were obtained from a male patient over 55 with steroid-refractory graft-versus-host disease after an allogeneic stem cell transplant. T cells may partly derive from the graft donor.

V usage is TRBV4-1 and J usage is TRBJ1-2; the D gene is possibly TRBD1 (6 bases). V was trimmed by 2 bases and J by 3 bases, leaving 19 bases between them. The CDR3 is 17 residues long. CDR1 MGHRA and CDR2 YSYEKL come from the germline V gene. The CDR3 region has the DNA TGCGCCAGCAGCCAACCCCCGTGGGGGGGCGCTGACTATGGCTACACCTTC. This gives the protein CASSQPPWGGADYGYTF.

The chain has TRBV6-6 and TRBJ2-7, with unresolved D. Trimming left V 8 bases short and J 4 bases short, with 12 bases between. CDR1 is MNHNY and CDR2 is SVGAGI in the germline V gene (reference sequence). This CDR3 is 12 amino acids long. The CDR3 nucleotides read TGTGCCAGCCGCCCTGACATGTACGAGCAGTACTTC. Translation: CASRPDMYEQYF.

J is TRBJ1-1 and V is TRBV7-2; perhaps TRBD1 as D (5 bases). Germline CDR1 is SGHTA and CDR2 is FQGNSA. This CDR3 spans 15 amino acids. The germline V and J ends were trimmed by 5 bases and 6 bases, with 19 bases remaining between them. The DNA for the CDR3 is TGTGCCAGCAGCCACCCTTTTAAAGGGGCCCCTGAAGCTTTCTTT. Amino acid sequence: CASSHPFKGAPEAFF.

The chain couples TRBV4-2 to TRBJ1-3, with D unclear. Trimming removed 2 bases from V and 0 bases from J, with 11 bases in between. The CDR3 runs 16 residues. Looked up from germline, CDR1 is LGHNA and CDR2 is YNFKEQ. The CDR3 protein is CASSQQVHFSGNTIYF. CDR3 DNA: TGTGCCAGCAGCCAACAAGTGCACTTCTCTGGAAACACCATATATTTT.

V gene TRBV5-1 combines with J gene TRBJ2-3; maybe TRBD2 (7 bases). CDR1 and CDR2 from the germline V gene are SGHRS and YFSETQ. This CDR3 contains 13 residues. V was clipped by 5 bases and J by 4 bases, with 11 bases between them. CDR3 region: CASSAGAPDTQYF. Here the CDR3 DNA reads TGCGCCAGCAGTGCGGGGGCACCAGATACGCAGTATTTT.

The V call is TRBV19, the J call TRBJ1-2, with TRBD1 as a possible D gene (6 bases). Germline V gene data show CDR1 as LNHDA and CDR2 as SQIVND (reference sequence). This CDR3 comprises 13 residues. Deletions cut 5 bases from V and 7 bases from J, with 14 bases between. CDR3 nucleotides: TGTGCCAGTAGTCCCCGGACAGAGGCTGGCTACACCTTC. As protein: CASSPRTEAGYTF.

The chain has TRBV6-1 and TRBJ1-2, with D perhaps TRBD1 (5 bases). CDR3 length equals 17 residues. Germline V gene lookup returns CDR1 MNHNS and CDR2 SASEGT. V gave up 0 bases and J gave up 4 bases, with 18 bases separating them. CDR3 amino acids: CASSEATGAGLLYGYTF. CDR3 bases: TGTGCCAGCAGTGAAGCGACCGGGGCAGGGCTACTCTATGGCTACACCTTC.

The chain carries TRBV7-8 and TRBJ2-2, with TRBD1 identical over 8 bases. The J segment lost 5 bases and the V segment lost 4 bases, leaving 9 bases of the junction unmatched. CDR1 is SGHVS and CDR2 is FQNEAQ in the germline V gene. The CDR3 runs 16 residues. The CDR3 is CASSSHRGLRTGELFF. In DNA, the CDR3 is TGTGCCAGCAGCTCCCACAGGGGGTTACGTACCGGGGAGCTGTTTTTT.

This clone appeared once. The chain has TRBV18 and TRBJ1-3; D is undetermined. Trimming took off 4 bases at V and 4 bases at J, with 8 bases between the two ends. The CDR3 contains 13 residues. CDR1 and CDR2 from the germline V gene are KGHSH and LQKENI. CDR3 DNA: TGTGCCAGCTCACGACTATCCGGAAACACCATATATTTT. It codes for CASSRLSGNTIYF.

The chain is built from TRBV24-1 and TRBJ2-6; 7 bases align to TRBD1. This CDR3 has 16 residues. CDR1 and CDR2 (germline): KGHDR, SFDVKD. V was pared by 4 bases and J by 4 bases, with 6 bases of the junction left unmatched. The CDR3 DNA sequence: TGTGCCACCAGTGAGCGACAGGGACCCGGGGCCAACGTCCTGACTTTC. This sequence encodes CATSERQGPGANVLTF.

The CDR3 spells CASSSGQGALVGNQPQHF. The CDR3 nucleotides are TGTGCCAGCAGTTCCGGACAGGGGGCTTTGGTTGGCAATCAGCCCCAGCATTTT. The rearrangement joins TRBV28 to TRBJ1-5; 11 nucleotides line up with TRBD1. Germline V gene data show CDR1 as MDHEN and CDR2 as SYDVKM. CDR3 size: 18 residues. Losses at the gene ends were 4 bases for V and 2 bases for J; bases not matched to a gene: 10. Drawing the rest from reference TRBV28 and TRBJ1-5, the complete variable domain is DVKVTQSSRYLVKRTGEKVFLECVQDMDHENMFWYRQDPGLGLRLIYFSYDVKMKEKGDIPEGYSVSREKKERFSLILESASTNQTSMYLCASSSGQGALVGNQPQHFGDGTRLSIL.

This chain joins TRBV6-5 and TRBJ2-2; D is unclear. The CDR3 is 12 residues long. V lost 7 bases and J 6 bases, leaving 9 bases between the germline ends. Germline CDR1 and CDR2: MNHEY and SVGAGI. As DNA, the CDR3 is TGTGCCAGCAACTTAGAGGCCGGGGAGCTGTTTTTT. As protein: CASNLEAGELFF.

The CDR3 DNA follows: TGTGCCAGCAGCCGAGACAGGGGTTATTATGGTGAAAAACTGTTTTTT. This encodes CASSRDRGYYGEKLFF. J is TRBJ1-4 and V is TRBV7-8, with 8 bases fitting TRBD1. CDR1 SGHVS and CDR2 FQNEAQ come from the germline V gene. The CDR3 sequence is 16 residues long. With V trimmed by 5 bases and J by 7 bases, 12 bases remained unmatched.

CDR3 DNA sequence: TGTGCCAGCAGGGGACAGGGGGCTTACACTGAAGCTTTCTTT. Protein product: CASRGQGAYTEAFF. The chain has TRBV6-5 and TRBJ1-1, with TRBD1 identical over 12 bases. The CDR3 consists of 14 residues. From germline, CDR1 is MNHEY and CDR2 SVGAGI. The junction had 2 bases not matched to a gene; V was cut back by 6 bases and J by 3 bases.

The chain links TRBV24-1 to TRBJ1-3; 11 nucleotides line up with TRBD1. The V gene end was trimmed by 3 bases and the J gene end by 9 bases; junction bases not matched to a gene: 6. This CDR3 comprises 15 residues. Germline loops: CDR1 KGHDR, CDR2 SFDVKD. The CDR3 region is CATSDTRDRGGTIYF. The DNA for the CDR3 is TGTGCCACCAGTGATACTCGGGACAGGGGGGGCACCATATATTTT.

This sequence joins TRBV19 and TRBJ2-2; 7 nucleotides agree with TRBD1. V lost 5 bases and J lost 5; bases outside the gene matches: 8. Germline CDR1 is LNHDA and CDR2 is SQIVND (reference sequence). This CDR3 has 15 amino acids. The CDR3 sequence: CASSARGFRTGELFF. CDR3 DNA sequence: TGTGCCAGTAGTGCCAGGGGGTTTAGGACCGGGGAGCTGTTTTTT.

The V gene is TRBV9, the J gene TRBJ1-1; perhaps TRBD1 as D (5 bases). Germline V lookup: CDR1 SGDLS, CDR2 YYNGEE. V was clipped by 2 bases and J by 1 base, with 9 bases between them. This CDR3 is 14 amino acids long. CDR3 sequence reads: CASSVEGANTEAFF. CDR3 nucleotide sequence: TGTGCCAGCAGCGTTGAAGGGGCGAACACTGAAGCTTTCTTT. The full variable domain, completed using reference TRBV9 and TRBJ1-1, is DSGVTQTPKHLITATGQRVTLRCSPRSGDLSVYWYQQSLDQGLQFLIQYYNGEERAKGNILERFSAQQFPDLHSELNLSSLELGDSALYFCASSVEGANTEAFFGQGTRLTVV.

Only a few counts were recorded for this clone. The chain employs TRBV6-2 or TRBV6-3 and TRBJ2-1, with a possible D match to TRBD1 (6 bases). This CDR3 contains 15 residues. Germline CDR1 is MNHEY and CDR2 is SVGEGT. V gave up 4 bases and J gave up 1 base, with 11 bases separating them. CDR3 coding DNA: TGTGCCAGCAGTTGGGGTACAGGGTCCTACAATGAGCAGTTCTTC. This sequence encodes CASSWGTGSYNEQFF.

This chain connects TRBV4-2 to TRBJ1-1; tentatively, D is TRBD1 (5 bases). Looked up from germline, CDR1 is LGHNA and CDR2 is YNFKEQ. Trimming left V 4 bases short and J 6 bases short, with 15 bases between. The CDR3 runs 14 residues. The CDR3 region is CASSPGTRVSEAFF. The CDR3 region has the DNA TGTGCCAGCAGCCCGGGGACCCGGGTCTCTGAAGCTTTCTTT.